This T cell receptor beta chain was profiled in a study of CD4 and CD8 cells across lung adenocarcinoma regions. Localized lung adenocarcinoma, a non-small cell lung cancer, affected the donors. TCRdb itself ran the PCR reads through MiXCR, one entry per CDR3 protein. This table holds 6,600 or so distinct CDR3 sequences, 51% found once. Germline assignment: CDR1 KGHDR and CDR2 SFDVKD. The CDR3 loop spans 16 amino acids. V shed 9 bases and J 0 bases; nucleotides not matched to a gene: 9. The rearrangement links TRBV24-1 to TRBJ2-3, with 9 positions matching TRBD1. Sequenced material: CD4+ T cells from the center of a lung tumor. The receptor comes from a female donor with lung adenocarcinoma. The CD4 and CD8 labels of this study may be unreliable. This chain's CDR3 is CATHLWTGVSTDTQYF. CDR3 coding DNA: TGTGCCACCCATCTTTGGACAGGGGTTAGCACAGATACGCAGTATTTT.